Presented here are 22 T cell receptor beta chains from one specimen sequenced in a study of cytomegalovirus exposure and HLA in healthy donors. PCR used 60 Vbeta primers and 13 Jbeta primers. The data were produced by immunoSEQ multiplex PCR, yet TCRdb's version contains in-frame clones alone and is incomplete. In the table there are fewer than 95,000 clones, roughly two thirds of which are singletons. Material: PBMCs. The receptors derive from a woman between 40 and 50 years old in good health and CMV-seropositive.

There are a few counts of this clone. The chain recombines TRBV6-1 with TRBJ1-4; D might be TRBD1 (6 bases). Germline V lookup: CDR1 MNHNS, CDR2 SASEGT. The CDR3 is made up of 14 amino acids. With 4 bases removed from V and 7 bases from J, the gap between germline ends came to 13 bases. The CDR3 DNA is TGTGCCAGCAGTGTAGCGGGGGCTCGTGAAAAACTGTTTTTT. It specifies CASSVAGAREKLFF.

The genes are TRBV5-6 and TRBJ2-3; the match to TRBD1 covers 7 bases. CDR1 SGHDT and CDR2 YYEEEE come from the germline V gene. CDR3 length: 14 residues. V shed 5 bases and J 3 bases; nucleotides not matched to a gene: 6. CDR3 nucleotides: TGTGCCAGCAGACCCGACAGGGAGACAGATACGCAGTATTTT. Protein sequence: CASRPDRETDTQYF.

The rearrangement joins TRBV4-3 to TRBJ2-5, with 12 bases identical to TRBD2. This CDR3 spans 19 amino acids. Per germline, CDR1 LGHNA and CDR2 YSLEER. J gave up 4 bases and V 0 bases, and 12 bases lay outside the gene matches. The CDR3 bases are TGCGCCAGCAGCCAAGATGGGGGACTCACGGGACTAGCGGGAGAGACCCAGTACTTC. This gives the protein CASSQDGGLTGLAGETQYF.

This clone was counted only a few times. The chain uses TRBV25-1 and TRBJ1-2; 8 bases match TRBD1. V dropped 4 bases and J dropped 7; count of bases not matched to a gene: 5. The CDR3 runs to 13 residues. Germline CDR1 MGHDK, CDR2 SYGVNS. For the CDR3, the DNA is TGTGCCAGCAGTGTAGGACAGGGTCCTGGCTACACCTTC. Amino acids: CASSVGQGPGYTF.

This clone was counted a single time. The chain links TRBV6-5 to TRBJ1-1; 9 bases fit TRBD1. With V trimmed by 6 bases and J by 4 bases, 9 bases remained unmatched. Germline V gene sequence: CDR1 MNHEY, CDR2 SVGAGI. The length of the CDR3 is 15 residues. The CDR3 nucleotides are TGTGCCAGCAGGGCCGGGACAGGGAGTATCACTGAAGCTTTCTTT. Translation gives CASRAGTGSITEAFF.

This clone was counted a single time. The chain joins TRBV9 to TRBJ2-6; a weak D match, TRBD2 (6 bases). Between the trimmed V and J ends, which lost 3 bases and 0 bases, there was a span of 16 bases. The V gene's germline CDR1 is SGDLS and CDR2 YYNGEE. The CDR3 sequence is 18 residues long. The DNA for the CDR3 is TGTGCCAGCAGCGCGCCCGCGGGACGCAGCTCTGGGGCCAACGTCCTGACTTTC. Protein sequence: CASSAPAGRSSGANVLTF.

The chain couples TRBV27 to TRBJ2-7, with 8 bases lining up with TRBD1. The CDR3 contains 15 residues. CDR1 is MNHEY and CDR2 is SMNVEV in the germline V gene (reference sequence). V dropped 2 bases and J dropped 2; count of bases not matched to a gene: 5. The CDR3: CASSLSTRGPYEQYF. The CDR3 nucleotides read TGTGCCAGCAGTTTAAGTACCAGGGGGCCCTACGAGCAGTACTTC.

CDR3 amino acids: CASSSQATNEKLFF. In nucleotides, the CDR3 is TGTGCCAGCAGTTCACAGGCGACTAATGAAAAACTGTTTTTT. The rearrangement joins TRBV11-2 to TRBJ1-4; tentatively, D is TRBD1 (5 bases). Per germline, CDR1 SGHAT and CDR2 FQNNGV. This CDR3 has 14 amino acids. Between the trimmed V and J ends, which lost 6 bases and 2 bases, there was a span of 10 bases.

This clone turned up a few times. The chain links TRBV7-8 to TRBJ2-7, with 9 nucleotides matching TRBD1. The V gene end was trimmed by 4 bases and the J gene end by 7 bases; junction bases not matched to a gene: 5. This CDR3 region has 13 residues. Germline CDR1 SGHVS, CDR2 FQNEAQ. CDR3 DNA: TGTGCCAGCAGCTATACCGGGACAGGGGAGCAGTACTTC. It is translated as CASSYTGTGEQYF.

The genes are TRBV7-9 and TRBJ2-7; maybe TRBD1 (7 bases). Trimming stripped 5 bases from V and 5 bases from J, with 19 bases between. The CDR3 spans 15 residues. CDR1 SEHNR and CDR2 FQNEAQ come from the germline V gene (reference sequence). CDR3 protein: CASSQLAVRGDEQYF. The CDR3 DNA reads TGTGCCAGCAGCCAACTGGCGGTCAGGGGGGACGAGCAGTACTTC.

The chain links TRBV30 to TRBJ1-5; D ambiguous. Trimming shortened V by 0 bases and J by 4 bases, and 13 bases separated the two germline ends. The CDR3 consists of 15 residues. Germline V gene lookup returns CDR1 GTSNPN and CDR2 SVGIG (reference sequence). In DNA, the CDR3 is TGTGCCTGGAGTGTATATCTGGGCAGTAATCAGCCCCAGCATTTT. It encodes CAWSVYLGSNQPQHF.

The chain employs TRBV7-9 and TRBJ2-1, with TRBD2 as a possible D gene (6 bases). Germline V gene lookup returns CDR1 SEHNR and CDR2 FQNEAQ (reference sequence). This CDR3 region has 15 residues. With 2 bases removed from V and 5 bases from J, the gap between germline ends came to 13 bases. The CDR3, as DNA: TGTGCCAGCAGCTTATTGGGACTCACTCACAATGAGCAGTTCTTC. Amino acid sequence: CASSLLGLTHNEQFF.

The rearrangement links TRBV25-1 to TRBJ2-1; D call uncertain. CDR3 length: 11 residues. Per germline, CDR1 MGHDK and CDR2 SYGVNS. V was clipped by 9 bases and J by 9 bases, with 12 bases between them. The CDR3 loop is CASTISSEQFF. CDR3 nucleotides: TGTGCCAGTACCATTAGTAGTGAGCAGTTCTTC.

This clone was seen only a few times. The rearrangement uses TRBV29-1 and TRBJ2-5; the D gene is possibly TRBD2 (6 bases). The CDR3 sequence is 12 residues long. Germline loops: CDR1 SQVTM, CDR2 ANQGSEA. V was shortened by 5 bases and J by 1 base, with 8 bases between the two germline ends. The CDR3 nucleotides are TGCAGCGTTATAGCGGTCCAAGAGACCCAGTACTTC. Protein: CSVIAVQETQYF.

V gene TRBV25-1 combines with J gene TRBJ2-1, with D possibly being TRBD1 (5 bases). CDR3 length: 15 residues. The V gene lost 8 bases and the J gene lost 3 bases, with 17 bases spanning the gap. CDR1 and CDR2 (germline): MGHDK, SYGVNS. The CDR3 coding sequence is TGTGCCAGCTGGCCCGGGTTAGGGGACTACAATGAGCAGTTCTTC. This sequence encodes CASWPGLGDYNEQFF.

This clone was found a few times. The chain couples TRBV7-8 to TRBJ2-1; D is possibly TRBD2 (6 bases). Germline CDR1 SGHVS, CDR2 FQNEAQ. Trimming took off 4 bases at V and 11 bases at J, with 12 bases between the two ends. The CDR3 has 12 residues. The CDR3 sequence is CASSSTAGKQFF. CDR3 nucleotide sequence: TGTGCCAGCAGCTCCACCGCGGGGAAGCAGTTCTTC.

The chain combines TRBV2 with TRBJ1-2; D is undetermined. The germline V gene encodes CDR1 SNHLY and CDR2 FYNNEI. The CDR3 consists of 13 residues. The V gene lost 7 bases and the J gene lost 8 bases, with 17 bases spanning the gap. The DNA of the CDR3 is TGTGCCAGCAAACTGACCTGGAGGGCGGGCTACACCTTC. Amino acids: CASKLTWRAGYTF.

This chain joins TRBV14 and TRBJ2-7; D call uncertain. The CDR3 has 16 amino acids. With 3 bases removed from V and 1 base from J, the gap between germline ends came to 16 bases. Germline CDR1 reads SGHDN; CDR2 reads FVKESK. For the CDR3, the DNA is TGTGCCAGCAGCCAGAGGCTCAATTTTGGATCCTACGAGCAGTACTTC. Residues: CASSQRLNFGSYEQYF.

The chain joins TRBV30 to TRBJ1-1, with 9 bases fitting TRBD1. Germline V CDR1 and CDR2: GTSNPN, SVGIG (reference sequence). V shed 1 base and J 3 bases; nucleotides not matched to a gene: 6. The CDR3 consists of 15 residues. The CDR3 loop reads CAWSDRRTGDTEAFF. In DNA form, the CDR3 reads TGTGCCTGGAGTGACCGACGGACAGGGGACACTGAAGCTTTCTTT.

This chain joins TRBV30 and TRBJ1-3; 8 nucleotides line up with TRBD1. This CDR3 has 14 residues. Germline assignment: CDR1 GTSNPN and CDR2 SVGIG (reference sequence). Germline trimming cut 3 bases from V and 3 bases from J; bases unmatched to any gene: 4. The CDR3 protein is CAWRGDRSGNTIYF. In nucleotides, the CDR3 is TGTGCCTGGAGGGGGGACAGGAGTGGAAACACCATATATTTT.

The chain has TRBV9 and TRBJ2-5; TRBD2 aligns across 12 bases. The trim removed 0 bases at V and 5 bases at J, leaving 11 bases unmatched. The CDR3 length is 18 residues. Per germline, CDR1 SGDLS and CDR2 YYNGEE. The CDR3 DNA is TGTGCCAGCAGCGTAGAGACTAGCGGGGGCCCCTCCATGGAGACCCAGTACTTC. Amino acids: CASSVETSGGPSMETQYF.

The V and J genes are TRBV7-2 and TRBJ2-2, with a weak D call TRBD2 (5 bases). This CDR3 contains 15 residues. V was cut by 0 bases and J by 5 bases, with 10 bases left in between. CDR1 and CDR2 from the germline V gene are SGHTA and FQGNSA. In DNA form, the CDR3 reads TGTGCCAGCAGCTTAGCGGGAGTTCGGACCGGGGAGCTGTTTTTT. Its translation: CASSLAGVRTGELFF.